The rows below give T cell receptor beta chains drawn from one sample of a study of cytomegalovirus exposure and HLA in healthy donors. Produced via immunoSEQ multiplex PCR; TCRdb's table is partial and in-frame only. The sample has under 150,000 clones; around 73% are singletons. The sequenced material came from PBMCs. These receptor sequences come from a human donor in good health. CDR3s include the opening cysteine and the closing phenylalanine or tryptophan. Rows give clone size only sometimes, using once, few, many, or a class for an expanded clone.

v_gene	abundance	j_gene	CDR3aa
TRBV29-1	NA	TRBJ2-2	CSVVRQGLTGELFF
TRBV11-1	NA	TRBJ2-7	CASSRWGQSSYEQYF
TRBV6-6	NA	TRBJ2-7	CASSTVPGLANEQHF
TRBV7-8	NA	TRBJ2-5	CATITGTSGGARETQYF
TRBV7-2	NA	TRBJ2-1	CASSLAGGQFF
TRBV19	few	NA	CASSTVPVAGASEQYF
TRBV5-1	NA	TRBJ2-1	CASSFLAGGSSYNEQFF
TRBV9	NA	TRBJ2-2	CASTGNTGELFF
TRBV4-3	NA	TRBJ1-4	CASSRQRRATNEKLFF
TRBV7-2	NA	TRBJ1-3	CASSPQVRGNTIYF